The clone carrying this TCR beta chain has a handful of counts. As handled by the study authors: Quantification of nucleated cells was approximated via reference gene primer amplification. Sequenced by immunoSEQ multiplex PCR; TCRdb stores in-frame clones only, minus some. The V and J calls and clone size come from that table; D and trimming were worked out from the DNA. The sample lists just under 50,000 clones, less than 80% occurring once. Trimming left V 0 bases short and J 2 bases short, with 9 bases between. Germline V gene data show CDR1 as SGHDT and CDR2 as YYEEEE. The CDR3 has 14 residues. This record belongs to a study of blood T cell repertoires in COVID-19. Study as a whole: Samples representing acute and convalescent COVID-19 were sourced from the United States, Italy and Spain. PBMCs, B-cell-depleted T cells, or T cells provided the cDNA or gDNA that made up the material.

The sequenced material came from peripheral blood. The receptor's source is a man aged 65-85 years with acute or convalescent COVID-19. The chain joins TRBV5-6 to TRBJ2-7; weak D call: TRBD1 (6 bases). The chain's CDR3 is CASSLGGDTYEQYF. As DNA, the CDR3 is TGTGCCAGCAGCTTGGGAGGGGACACCTACGAGCAGTACTTC.